The 5 T cell receptor beta chains in this list originate from one sample, sequenced in a study of blood T cells in healthy people across ages. Primed by a sample-barcoded 5' primer and a J-beta primer mix, a second PCR proceeded for roughly 6 to 12 cycles. TCRdb reanalysed the 5' RACE reads using MiXCR and keeps one entry per CDR3 protein. The repertoire holds 350,000 to 450,000 distinct CDR3 sequences, with 52% as singletons. The sequencing sample was made of blood. The receptors originated from a man aged 60-69 years in good health.

The rearrangement uses TRBV14 and TRBJ2-4; D not resolved. Trimming cost V 4 bases and J 2 bases, with 12 bases left between them. Germline values: CDR1 SGHDN, CDR2 FVKESK. This CDR3 has 15 residues. The CDR3 is CASSPLGRSKNIQYF. CDR3 nucleotides: TGTGCCAGCAGCCCCCTCGGTAGATCCAAAAACATTCAGTACTTC.

The chain recombines TRBV20-1 with TRBJ1-2; TRBD1 matches at 8 bases. The CDR3 is 16 residues long. V lost 0 bases to trimming and J lost 5 bases; unmatched junction nucleotides: 11. Germline values: CDR1 DFQATT, CDR2 SNEGSKA (reference sequence). CDR3 DNA: TGCAGTGCTAGAGATCTACGACAGGGACAGGTATATGGCTACACCTTC. Translation: CSARDLRQGQVYGYTF.

This clonotype was seen a few times. The V and J genes are TRBV28 and TRBJ2-3; D gene uncertain. This CDR3 comprises 16 residues. Trimming stripped 2 bases from V and 2 bases from J, with 14 bases between. Germline-derived CDR1 and CDR2 are MDHEN and SYDVKM. CDR3 region: CASSLGSNHYTDTQYF. The CDR3, as DNA: TGTGCCAGCAGTTTAGGTAGCAATCACTACACAGATACGCAGTATTTT.

The gene calls are TRBV20-1 and TRBJ1-5, with 8 bases matching TRBD1. There are 14 residues in the CDR3. After removal of 5 bases from V and 1 base from J, the junction contained 4 bases not matched to a gene. Germline CDR1 and CDR2: DFQATT and SNEGSKA (reference sequence). The CDR3 loop reads CSAPGGLSNQPQHF. CDR3 DNA sequence: TGCAGTGCTCCAGGGGGCTTGAGCAATCAGCCCCAGCATTTT.

This clonotype was found a few times. V usage is TRBV7-2 and J usage is TRBJ2-3; D may correspond to TRBD1 or TRBD2 (5 bases each). CDR1 and CDR2 from the germline V gene are SGHTA and FQGNSA. Trimming removed 3 bases at V and 2 bases at J, with 9 bases between. This CDR3 comprises 14 residues. The CDR3 nucleotides read TGTGCCAGCAGCTTGTGGGGACCCACAGATACGCAGTATTTT. Encoded protein: CASSLWGPTDTQYF.